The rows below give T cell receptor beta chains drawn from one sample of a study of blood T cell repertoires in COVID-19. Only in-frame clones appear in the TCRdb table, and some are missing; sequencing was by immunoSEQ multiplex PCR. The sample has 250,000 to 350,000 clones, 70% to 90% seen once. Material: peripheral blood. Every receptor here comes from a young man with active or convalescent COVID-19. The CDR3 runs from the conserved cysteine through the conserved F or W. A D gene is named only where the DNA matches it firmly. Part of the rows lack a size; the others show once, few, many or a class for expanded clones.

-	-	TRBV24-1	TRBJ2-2	TGTGCCACCAGTGAGGCAGGGGTCAACACCGGGGAGCTGTTTTTT	CATSEAGVNTGELFF
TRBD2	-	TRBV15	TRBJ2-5	TGTGCCACCAGCAGCACCGGGAGGGAAGAGACCCAGTACTTC	CATSSTGREETQYF
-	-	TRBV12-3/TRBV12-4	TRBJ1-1	TGTGCCAGCAGGGGGGGCACTGAAGCTTTCTTT	CASRGGTEAFF
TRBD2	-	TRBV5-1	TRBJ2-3	TGCGCCAGCAGCTTGCCTAGCGGGGGGGCTTCGGCAGATACGCAGTATTTT	CASSLPSGGASADTQYF
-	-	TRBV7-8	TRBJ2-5	TGTGCCAGTCTCCCGGGGAGAGCGGAGACCCAGTACTTC	CASLPGRAETQYF
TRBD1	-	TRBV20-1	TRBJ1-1	TGCAGTGCTAGTTACGAGGGGGCGAACACTGAAGCTTTCTTT	CSASYEGANTEAFF
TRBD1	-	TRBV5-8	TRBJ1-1	TGTGCCAGCACCGACGTACAGGGGGCGACTGAAGCTTTCTTT	CASTDVQGATEAFF
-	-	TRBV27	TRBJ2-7	TGTGCCACCGCTCCCACCATCGGGACAACCCCCTACGAGCAGTACTTC	CATAPTIGTTPYEQYF
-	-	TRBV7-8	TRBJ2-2	TGTGCTACAGCAGCCGGATACGGGAACACCGGGGAGCTGTTTTTT	CATAAGYGNTGELFF
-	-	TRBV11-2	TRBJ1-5	TGTGCCAGCGAGCCTCAGGACAGTTATAGCAATCAGCCCCAGCATTTT	CASEPQDSYSNQPQHF
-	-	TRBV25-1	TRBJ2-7	TGTGCCAGCAGTGCTCCGGACAGATACGAGCAGTACTTC	CASSAPDRYEQYF
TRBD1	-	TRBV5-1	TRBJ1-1	TGCGCCAGCAGCTTGGGACAGGGAGGTTTCACTGAAGCTTTCTTT	CASSLGQGGFTEAFF
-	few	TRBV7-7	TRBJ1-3	TGTGCCAGCAGCCCACACTATTCTTCTGGAAACACCATATATTTT	CASSPHYSSGNTIYF
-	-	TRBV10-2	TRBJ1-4	TGCGCCAGCAGCACGGGACACCCGGCTTGGGAAAAACTGTTTTTT	CASSTGHPAWEKLFF
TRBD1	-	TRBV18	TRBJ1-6	TGTGCCAGCTCACCGGGACAGACAAATTCACCCCTCCACTTT	CASSPGQTNSPLHF
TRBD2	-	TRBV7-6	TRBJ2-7	TGTGCCAGCACCCTAGGGCTAGCGGGGGAATCGGGAGAGCAGTACTTC	CASTLGLAGESGEQYF
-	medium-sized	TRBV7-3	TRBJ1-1	TGTGCCAGCAGCATAACCGGGGGGAACACTGAAGCTTTCTTT	CASSITGGNTEAFF
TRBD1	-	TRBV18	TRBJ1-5	TGTGCCAGCTCCTCACAAGGGGGACAGTCCGCTCAGCCCCAGCATTTT	CASSSQGGQSAQPQHF
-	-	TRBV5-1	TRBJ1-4	TGCGCCAGCAGCTTGGGGGGCGGTGAAAAACTGTTTTTT	CASSLGGGEKLFF
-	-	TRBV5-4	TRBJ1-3	TGTGCCAGCAGCTTGGGCAGGGGTGCTGGAAACACCATATATTTT	CASSLGRGAGNTIYF
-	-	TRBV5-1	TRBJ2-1	TGCGCCAGCAGTTCAGGGTCCTACAATGAGCAGTTCTTC	CASSSGSYNEQFF
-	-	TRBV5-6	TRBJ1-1	TGTGCCAGCAGCTTGGAACTCAGAGGTATGAACACTGAAGCTTTCTTT	CASSLELRGMNTEAFF
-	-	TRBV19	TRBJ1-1	TGTGCCAGTAGTATAGACCCGGGAGCTAACACTGAAGCTTTCTTT	CASSIDPGANTEAFF
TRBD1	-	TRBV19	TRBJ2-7	TGTGCCAGTAGTATGAGACCGGGACAGGGGGCCGACGAGCAGTACTTC	CASSMRPGQGADEQYF
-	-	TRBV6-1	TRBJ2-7	TGTGCCAGCAGTGAATCTAGACCCTACGAGCAGTACTTC	CASSESRPYEQYF
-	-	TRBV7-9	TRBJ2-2	TGTGCCAGCAGCCCCATCGTGGGAGAGAACACCGGGGAGCTGTTTTTT	CASSPIVGENTGELFF
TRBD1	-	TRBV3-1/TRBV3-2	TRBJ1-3	TGTGCCAGCAGGCGAACTCTGGGACAGGCCTTCTCTGGAAACACCATATATTTT	CASRRTLGQAFSGNTIYF
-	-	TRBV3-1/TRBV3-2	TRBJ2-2	TGTGCCAGCAGCTCTTTCTCAGGGGACGGGTCCGGGGAGCTGTTTTTT	CASSSFSGDGSGELFF
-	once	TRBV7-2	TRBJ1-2	TGTGCCAGCAGCCTGGGGAGGGTTGAGGGCTACACCTTC	CASSLGRVEGYTF
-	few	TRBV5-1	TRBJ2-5	TGCGCCAGCAGCCTCGACACCCAAGAGACCCAGTACTTC	CASSLDTQETQYF
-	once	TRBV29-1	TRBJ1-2	TGCAGCGTTGATGACTATCGGGATTATGGCTACACCTTC	CSVDDYRDYGYTF
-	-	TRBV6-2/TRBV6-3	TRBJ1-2	TGTGCCAGCAGCAACGGACAGTTCTATGGCTACACCTTC	CASSNGQFYGYTF